The rows below give T cell receptor beta chains drawn from one sample of a study of control samples from healthy donors and cancer patients. Profiling relied on immunoSEQ multiplex PCR, and the TCRdb table lists in-frame clones only, not all of them. The sample contains roughly 84,000 clones, 91% of which appear only once. Sequenced: blood. All receptors derive from a man between 45 and 60 years old in good health. CDR3s include the opening cysteine and the closing phenylalanine or tryptophan. D genes are given only for firm matches. Clone sizes are given selectively: once, few, many, or a class where the clone is expanded.

size,J,V,length,D,DNA,CDR3
once,TRBJ1-2,TRBV7-9,12,.,TGTGCCAGCAGCTCAGGGGATTATGGCTACACCTTC,CASSSGDYGYTF
.,TRBJ2-4,TRBV7-2,11,.,TGTGCCAGCAGCCCCGGGACGGTAGTTTACTTC,CASSPGTVVYF
.,TRBJ2-6,TRBV3-1/TRBV3-2,16,.,TGTGCCAGCAGCTTTCACGCCGGGGTCGGGGCCAACGTCCTGACTTTC,CASSFHAGVGANVLTF
.,TRBJ2-7,TRBV12-5,13,.,TGTGCTAGTGGTTCGGGACATGCCTACGAGCAGTACTTC,CASGSGHAYEQYF
.,TRBJ2-3,TRBV6-5,13,.,TGTGCCAGCTTCCAGGGGTTCCGACTCATGCAGTATTTT,CASFQGFRLMQYF
.,TRBJ1-2,TRBV11-2,14,.,TGTGCCAGCAGCCCTGACAGAGGGTCCTATGGCTACACCTTC,CASSPDRGSYGYTF
.,TRBJ1-4,TRBV2,14,.,TGTGCCAGCAGTGAAGGGCAGTATAATGAAAAACTGTTTTTT,CASSEGQYNEKLFF
.,TRBJ2-7,TRBV24-1,15,.,TGTGCCACCTCCGGGACGGACAGCATATCCTACGAGCAGTACTTC,CATSGTDSISYEQYF
.,TRBJ1-1,TRBV2,13,TRBD1,TGTGCCAGCAGTGAATGGGGGGGGACAGTTGCTTTCTTT,CASSEWGGTVAFF
.,TRBJ1-2,TRBV27,12,TRBD1,TGTGCCAGCTCAGGGGGTGCCTATGGCTACACCTTC,CASSGGAYGYTF
once,TRBJ1-6,TRBV30,15,TRBD1,TGTGCCTGGAGTGGCCCGACAGGGAGAAATTCACCCCTCCACTTT,CAWSGPTGRNSPLHF
.,TRBJ1-1,TRBV6-2/TRBV6-3,14,TRBD1,TGTGCCAGCAGTTACTCAACAGGGGGAACTGAAGCTTTCTTT,CASSYSTGGTEAFF
.,TRBJ1-1,TRBV12-3/TRBV12-4,12,.,TGTGCCAGCATAAGGGGGGACACTGAAGCTTTCTTT,CASIRGDTEAFF
.,TRBJ1-5,TRBV5-6,13,.,TGTGCCAGCAGCTTGGGGGTAGGACAGCCCCAGCATTTT,CASSLGVGQPQHF
.,TRBJ1-2,TRBV12-3/TRBV12-4,12,.,TGTGCCAGCAGCCTAGGGGTTCCTGGCTACACCTTC,CASSLGVPGYTF
.,TRBJ2-6,TRBV5-6,14,.,TGTGCCAGCAGCTTGGGACAAGGGGCCAACGTCCTGACTTTC,CASSLGQGANVLTF
.,TRBJ1-1,TRBV30,11,.,TGTGCCTGGAGTGTAGTCTCTGAAGCTTTCTTT,CAWSVVSEAFF
.,TRBJ1-2,TRBV9,14,TRBD1,TGTGCCAGCAGCTCCCGGACAGGGGGGTATGGCTACACCTTC,CASSSRTGGYGYTF
.,TRBJ1-1,TRBV15,14,.,TGTGCCTCCCACCGGGACAATAGTGTCACTGAAGCTTTCTTT,CASHRDNSVTEAFF
.,TRBJ1-1,TRBV11-2,14,.,TGTGCCAGCAGCTTAAGGGCGGGGGACACTGAAGCTTTCTTT,CASSLRAGDTEAFF
once,TRBJ1-6,TRBV7-2,16,.,TGTGCCAGCAGCCTAGCGGGAACCGCGCTTAATTCACCCCTCCACTTT,CASSLAGTALNSPLHF
.,TRBJ2-5,TRBV6-1,14,.,TGTGCCAGCAGTGATGGAGGGTATGGAGAGACCCAGTACTTC,CASSDGGYGETQYF
.,TRBJ2-2,TRBV27,15,TRBD2,TGTGCCAGCAGTCGGACTAGCGGGGTTACCGGGGAGCTGTTTTTT,CASSRTSGVTGELFF
.,TRBJ1-1,TRBV10-1,13,.,TGCGCCAGCAGATCTCAACGGAACACTGAAGCTTTCTTT,CASRSQRNTEAFF
once,TRBJ1-2,TRBV5-6,12,TRBD1,TGTGCCAGCAGCTCTGACAGGGATGGCTACACCTTC,CASSSDRDGYTF
.,TRBJ2-5,TRBV5-1,14,TRBD2,TGCGCCAGCAGCTCCGCGGCGGGGGTGGAGACCCAGTACTTC,CASSSAAGVETQYF
.,TRBJ1-4,TRBV5-1,15,.,TGCGCCAGCAGCTTCGGGAGTGCAACTAATAAAAAACTGTTTTTT,CASSFGSATNKKLFF
.,TRBJ1-2,TRBV7-9,13,.,TGTGCCAGCAGCTTAGACGGCCCCTATGGCTACACCTTC,CASSLDGPYGYTF
.,TRBJ2-2,TRBV24-1,15,.,TGTGCCACCAGTGCCTGGGGTGGCTGTTACGGGGAGCTGTTTTTT,CATSAWGGCYGELFF
.,TRBJ1-2,TRBV3-1/TRBV3-2,14,.,TGTGCCAGCAGCCGGCGCGGAGGCAACTATGGCTACACCTTC,CASSRRGGNYGYTF
.,TRBJ1-3,TRBV7-2,14,.,TGTGCCAGCAGCTTAACTAGACAGGCGGACACCATATATTTT,CASSLTRQADTIYF
.,TRBJ1-3,TRBV7-9,17,TRBD1,TGTGCCAGCAGCTTAGGAGGACAGGGGGCTTCTGGAAACACCATATATTTT,CASSLGGQGASGNTIYF
.,TRBJ2-5,TRBV30,13,.,TGTGCCTGGAGTGGCGCCGGCAAGGAGACCCAGTACTTC,CAWSGAGKETQYF
.,TRBJ1-1,TRBV14,13,.,TGTGCCAGCAGCCACGGGGGAAACACTGAAGCTTTCTTT,CASSHGGNTEAFF
.,TRBJ1-6,TRBV2,16,.,TGTGCCAGCAGTGGACAGTCCCTCTCCTATAATTCACCCCTCCACTTT,CASSGQSLSYNSPLHF
.,TRBJ1-3,TRBV6-6,13,.,TGTGCCAGCAACCGGGGGTCCGGAAACACCATATATTTT,CASNRGSGNTIYF
.,TRBJ2-7,TRBV5-1,14,TRBD1,TGCGCCAGCAGACGGGGGACAGGACCTTTGGAGCAGTACTTC,CASRRGTGPLEQYF
.,TRBJ2-5,TRBV9,14,.,TGTGCCAGCAGCGCTGGGAGCGGATGGGAGACCCAGTACTTC,CASSAGSGWETQYF
.,TRBJ2-2,TRBV29-1,15,TRBD1,TGCAGCGCTTCGACAGGGAAGAGCCCCGCCGGGGAGCTGTTTTTT,CSASTGKSPAGELFF
.,TRBJ2-3,TRBV6-5,14,.,TGTGCCAGCAGTAACCGGGCCGCGGAAGATACGCAGTATTTT,CASSNRAAEDTQYF
.,TRBJ1-5,TRBV19,14,.,TGTGCCAGTAGCATTTGGGGACCTAATCAGCCCCAGCATTTT,CASSIWGPNQPQHF
.,TRBJ1-1,TRBV6-5,13,.,TGTGCCAGCAGTCCGACTTCCTACACTGAAGCTTTCTTT,CASSPTSYTEAFF